A selection of T cell receptor beta chains follows, all from one sample in a study of blood T cell repertoires in COVID-19. Only in-frame clones appear in the TCRdb table, and some are missing; sequencing was by immunoSEQ multiplex PCR. The sample lists about 140,000 clones, around 76% occurring once. The sequencing input was peripheral blood. Receptors originate from a man at least 80 years old with acute or convalescent COVID-19. The CDR3 runs from the conserved cysteine through the conserved F or W. A D gene is named only where the DNA matches it firmly.

V gene: TRBV7-6; D gene: TRBD2; CDR3 protein: CASSLGEGTQYF
V gene: TRBV6-4; D gene: NA; CDR3 protein: CASSDSPGTDTQYF
V gene: TRBV5-4; D gene: NA; CDR3 protein: CASSFDRRDTQYF
V gene: TRBV5-4; D gene: NA; CDR3 protein: CASILAGATSGGYTF
V gene: TRBV28; D gene: NA; CDR3 protein: CASSGYGGNQPQHF
V gene: TRBV5-4; D gene: TRBD1; CDR3 protein: CASSLGTGPRGNYGYTF
V gene: TRBV5-1; D gene: TRBD1; CDR3 protein: CASSSKPPGQGDYEQYF
V gene: TRBV6-2/TRBV6-3; D gene: TRBD1; CDR3 protein: CASSSGTGRTGELFF
V gene: TRBV3-1/TRBV3-2; D gene: TRBD2; CDR3 protein: CASSQAGLAGDNEQFF
V gene: TRBV10-2; D gene: TRBD2; CDR3 protein: CASSENSGGARNEQFF
V gene: TRBV7-6; D gene: NA; CDR3 protein: CASSFTVQETQYF
V gene: TRBV29-1; D gene: NA; CDR3 protein: CSARWGRATEAFF
V gene: TRBV12-2; D gene: NA; CDR3 protein: CASRSQSGSAKGPLYQETQYF
V gene: TRBV5-1; D gene: NA; CDR3 protein: CASSLIVTTEKYF
V gene: TRBV6-5; D gene: TRBD1; CDR3 protein: CASSPDRGITGYTF
V gene: TRBV10-3; D gene: NA; CDR3 protein: CAISEGRAGNQPQHF
V gene: TRBV9; D gene: NA; CDR3 protein: CASKREENTEAFF
V gene: TRBV18; D gene: TRBD2; CDR3 protein: CASSPSGGASEQFF
V gene: TRBV19; D gene: NA; CDR3 protein: CASSIGETEAFF
V gene: TRBV3-1/TRBV3-2; D gene: NA; CDR3 protein: CASSQEGAYGYTF
V gene: TRBV2; D gene: TRBD1; CDR3 protein: CASKKTGEEETQYF
V gene: TRBV19; D gene: NA; CDR3 protein: CASSIRTSYSNQPQHF